Shown below are 13 T cell receptor beta chains from a single sample sequenced in a study of cytomegalovirus exposure and HLA in healthy donors (dated by TCRdb to the late 2010s). The library was produced with the immunoSEQ multiplex PCR assay. For the multiplex PCR, a mixture combining 60 forward primers for TCR Vbeta segments and 13 reverse primers for TCR Jbeta segments was used. The table comes from immuneACCESS by way of TCRdb, which keeps in-frame sequences with V and J called. Part of the clones is missing from these tables; in studies checked, under half for an unresolved V gene and the rest for unknown reasons. A total of 230,000 or so clones appear in this sample, over 90% of them only once. 1.7% of the sample belongs to the ten largest clones. Sequenced sample: PBMCs. The source is a girl under 10 years old in good health and CMV-seronegative.

The V and J genes are TRBV6-1 and TRBJ2-5; 10 nucleotides match TRBD1. The DNA matches TRBJ2-7 better at its end, which makes the J call doubtful. The CDR3 contains 16 residues. Germline loops: CDR1 MNHNS, CDR2 SASEGT. For the CDR3, the DNA is TGTGCCAGCAGTGTATTACAGGGACAGGGGAACTACGAGCAGTACTTC. It specifies CASSVLQGQGNYEQYF.

The rearrangement links TRBV18 to TRBJ1-1, with 7 bases that match TRBD1. The ends lost 4 bases at V and 6 bases at J; junction bases unmatched: 14. The V gene's germline CDR1 is KGHSH and CDR2 LQKENI. The CDR3 runs to 16 residues. In nucleotides, the CDR3 is TGTGCCAGCTCACGCTTCGGACAGGTTGAAGGCTCTGAAGCTTTCTTT. This sequence encodes CASSRFGQVEGSEAFF.

V and J are TRBV27 and TRBJ1-4, with a tentative D call TRBD1 (6 bases). CDR1 and CDR2 from the germline V gene are MNHEY and SMNVEV (reference sequence). Deletions cut 5 bases from V and 4 bases from J, with 20 bases between. The CDR3 sequence is 17 residues long. CDR3 sequence: CASSVTGSRGGNEKLFF. The CDR3 bases are TGTGCCAGCAGTGTTACAGGGAGCCGGGGGGGTAATGAAAAACTGTTTTTT.

The rearrangement joins TRBV6-5 to TRBJ2-7; 12 bases map to TRBD1. J was trimmed by 1 base and V by 6 bases; bases with no gene match: 4. The length of the CDR3 is 15 residues. Germline CDR1 is MNHEY and CDR2 is SVGAGI. The CDR3 DNA is TGTGCCAGCAGGGGACAGGGGGCAGGATCCTACGAGCAGTACTTC. It translates to CASRGQGAGSYEQYF.

CDR3 protein: CASRDPRKGATDTQYF. The CDR3 DNA reads as TGTGCCAGCAGGGACCCTAGGAAGGGGGCCACAGATACGCAGTATTTT. The chain recombines TRBV27 with TRBJ2-3; 7 nucleotides line up with TRBD1. The germline V gene encodes CDR1 MNHEY and CDR2 SMNVEV (reference sequence). With V trimmed by 6 bases and J by 2 bases, 11 bases remained unmatched. The CDR3 sequence is 16 residues long.

This rearrangement joins TRBV2 to TRBJ2-5; D is undetermined. The length of the CDR3 is 14 residues. V dropped 7 bases and J dropped 5 bases, with 17 bases sitting between them. Germline lookup yields CDR1 SNHLY and CDR2 FYNNEI. CDR3 residues: CASTRQAGGETQYF. In DNA form, the CDR3 reads TGTGCCAGCACTCGACAAGCTGGTGGGGAGACCCAGTACTTC. The variable domain in full, with the rest retrieved from reference TRBV2 and TRBJ2-5, is EPEVTQTPSHQVTQMGQEVILRCVPISNHLYFYWYRQILGQKVEFLVSFYNNEISEKSEIFDDQFSVERPDGSNFTLKIRSTKLEDSAMYFCASTRQAGGETQYFGPGTRLLVL.

V gene TRBV5-5 combines with J gene TRBJ1-1; D perhaps matches TRBD1 (5 bases). This CDR3 region has 14 residues. The V end lost 4 bases, the J end lost 3 bases, and 13 bases lay between the germline ends. Per germline, CDR1 SGHKS and CDR2 YYEKEE (reference sequence). The CDR3 here is CASSRGGADTEAFF. Written as DNA, the CDR3 is TGTGCCAGCAGCAGGGGCGGGGCTGACACTGAAGCTTTCTTT.

This rearrangement joins TRBV18 to TRBJ2-1; the D gene is possibly TRBD2 (6 bases). This CDR3 spans 12 amino acids. Germline V lookup: CDR1 KGHSH, CDR2 LQKENI. Trimming stripped 10 bases from V and 6 bases from J, with 13 bases between. CDR3 DNA sequence: TGTGCCACCGGGACTGAAGGCAATGAGCAGTTCTTC. Protein: CATGTEGNEQFF.

This rearrangement joins TRBV28 to TRBJ1-5; the match to TRBD1 covers 10 bases. Germline CDR1 and CDR2: MDHEN and SYDVKM. The CDR3 length is 15 residues. V lost 5 bases, J lost 6 bases, and 7 bases stayed unmatched. CDR3 region: CASSQTGGGSQPQHF. CDR3 bases: TGTGCCAGCAGTCAGACAGGGGGCGGCAGTCAGCCCCAGCATTTT.

The chain has TRBV2 and TRBJ2-6; D call uncertain. Trimming removed 6 bases from V and 4 bases from J, with 7 bases in between. The germline CDR1 and CDR2 sequences are SNHLY and FYNNEI. The CDR3 has 13 amino acids. The CDR3 DNA follows: TGTGCCAGCAGGGTGGAGGGGGCCAACGTCCTGACTTTC. Translation: CASRVEGANVLTF.

This chain connects TRBV5-6 to TRBJ2-5, with no clear D. The J call is uncertain, as TRBJ2-7 better fits the DNA end. The CDR3 is 12 amino acids. Germline V CDR1 and CDR2: SGHDT, YYEEEE. The CDR3 DNA reads as TGTGCCAGCAGCCTTAACTCCTACGAGCAGTACTTC. Encoded protein: CASSLNSYEQYF.

V gene TRBV6-1 combines with J gene TRBJ1-4; TRBD1 agrees at 7 bases. Germline loops: CDR1 MNHNS, CDR2 SASEGT. This CDR3 is built from 16 residues. The trim removed 2 bases at V and 3 bases at J, leaving 6 bases unmatched. Written as DNA, the CDR3 is TGTGCCAGCAGTGAAATAGACAGGGCGGCTAATGAAAAACTGTTTTTT. It specifies CASSEIDRAANEKLFF.

The chain links TRBV20-1 to TRBJ1-2; D perhaps matches TRBD1 (5 bases). The CDR3 spans 11 residues. Germline V gene data show CDR1 as DFQATT and CDR2 as SNEGSKA (reference sequence). Trimming cost V 6 bases and J 8 bases, with 13 bases left between them. The CDR3: CSARANGGYTF. The CDR3 DNA follows: TGCAGTGCCAGGGCTAACGGAGGCTACACCTTC.